The 27 T cell receptor beta chains in this list originate from one sample, sequenced in a study of CD8+CD57+ T cells in acquired aplastic anemia (dated 2018 in TCRdb). The sequencer was an Illumina HiSeq 2000. Genomic DNA served as template for TCR beta VDJ combination and CDR3 sequence profiling. Through fastp at Q25 and MiXCR, TCRdb rebuilt clones from the public reads, retaining in-frame beta chains. Identical CDR3 protein sequences are pooled into one entry, listed with their most common genes and DNA. Across this sample there are over 250,000 distinct CDR3 sequences, with roughly 59% seen only once. Jointly, the top ten make up approximately 1.3% of the sample. The patients picked for sequencing were ones in whom flow cytometry had shown an expansion of CD8+CD57+ cells. Sample: sorted CD4+, CD8+, or CD8+CD57+ T cells (not recorded which) from PBMCs. Source of these receptors: a human donor with aplastic anemia.

This chain connects TRBV7-9 to TRBJ1-1; D not resolved. Between the trimmed V and J ends, which lost 4 bases and 10 bases, there was a span of 13 bases. CDR1 and CDR2 (germline): SEHNR, FQNEAQ (reference sequence). This CDR3 contains 12 residues. The CDR3 region is CASSSDDGGAFF. The CDR3 region has the DNA TGTGCCAGCAGCTCAGATGACGGCGGAGCTTTCTTT.

Details on this clonotype: The CDR3 carries no conserved terminal phenylalanine or tryptophan, so it likely arises from a read error. The CDR3 DNA follows: TGTGCCAGCAGGGTAGGAGAGAACAATGAAGCTTTCATT. It translates to CASRVGENNEAFI. The chain carries TRBV12-5 and TRBJ1-1, with D tentatively TRBD1 (5 bases). The CDR3 contains 13 residues. The germline CDR1 and CDR2 sequences are LGHNT and FRNRAP.

This clonotype was recorded many times. V usage is TRBV18 and J usage is TRBJ2-3; D gene ambiguous. The CDR3 is made up of 13 amino acids. Trimming removed 4 bases at V and 2 bases at J, with 7 bases between. CDR1 KGHSH and CDR2 LQKENI come from the germline V gene. CDR3 sequence (DNA): TGTGCCAGCTCACTCTCGTACACAGATACGCAGTATTTT. This translates into CASSLSYTDTQYF.

The rearrangement uses TRBV11-2 and TRBJ2-5, with D uncertain. Germline-derived CDR1 and CDR2 are SGHAT and FQNNGV. The CDR3 extends over 11 amino acids. The ends were cut back, 3 bases at V and 11 bases at J, with 10 bases in the middle. The CDR3 loop reads CASSFGRIQYF. Written as DNA, the CDR3 is TGTGCCAGCAGCTTCGGTCGGATTCAGTACTTC.

The rearrangement joins TRBV19 to TRBJ2-2; maybe TRBD2 (7 bases). This CDR3 comprises 15 residues. From germline, CDR1 is LNHDA and CDR2 SQIVND (reference sequence). Trimming took off 4 bases at V and 7 bases at J, with 16 bases between the two ends. In DNA, the CDR3 is TGTGCCAGTAGTACGAGACGGGGGGCAGGCGGGGAGCTGTTTTTT. Residues: CASSTRRGAGGELFF.

This rearrangement joins TRBV4-1 to TRBJ2-7; 9 bases match TRBD2. The trim removed 4 bases at V and 4 bases at J, leaving 11 bases unmatched. The CDR3 totals 16 residues. Germline V gene sequence: CDR1 MGHRA, CDR2 YSYEKL. The CDR3 nucleotides are TGCGCCAGCAGCCCAGGCATCCGGACTAGCGAATACGAGCAGTACTTC. Translating gives CASSPGIRTSEYEQYF.

This sequence joins TRBV15 and TRBJ2-1; D is possibly TRBD2 (6 bases). CDR3 length: 12 amino acids. Germline values: CDR1 LNHNV, CDR2 YYDKDF (reference sequence). V dropped 9 bases and J dropped 6 bases, with 12 bases sitting between them. This chain's CDR3 is CATRERANEQFF. CDR3 in DNA: TGTGCCACACGGGAGCGGGCCAATGAGCAGTTCTTC.

The V gene is TRBV7-8, the J gene TRBJ2-3; a possible D gene is TRBD1 (5 bases). Germline CDR1 and CDR2: SGHVS and FQNEAQ. The CDR3 is 18 residues long. The V gene lost 2 bases and the J gene lost 4 bases, with 22 bases spanning the gap. This chain's CDR3 is CASSLSRKGLRNPDTQYF. CDR3 bases: TGTGCCAGCAGCTTAAGTCGAAAGGGGCTCAGGAACCCAGATACGCAGTATTTT.

This clonotype appeared a single time. The chain couples TRBV6-6 to TRBJ2-7, with 10 bases that match TRBD2. Germline CDR1 and CDR2: MNHNY and SVGAGI (reference sequence). With 6 bases clipped from V and 3 bases from J, the junction kept 5 bases outside the gene matches. The CDR3 has 14 residues. This chain's CDR3 is CASSAGTSDYEQYF. The CDR3 nucleotides read TGTGCCAGCAGCGCCGGGACTAGCGACTACGAGCAGTACTTC.

The gene calls are TRBV29-1 and TRBJ2-7; 8 nucleotides match TRBD2. CDR1 SQVTM and CDR2 ANQGSEA come from the germline V gene. Germline trimming cut 4 bases from V and 2 bases from J; bases unmatched to any gene: 1. CDR3 length: 12 amino acids. DNA for the CDR3: TGCAGCGTTGTAGCGGGAACCTACGAGCAGTACTTC. Protein sequence: CSVVAGTYEQYF.

This clonotype was seen a few times. J is TRBJ2-2 and V is TRBV7-2, with D perhaps matching TRBD1 or TRBD2 (6 bases each). The V and J ends lost 2 bases and 3 bases respectively, with 10 bases between them. Germline V gene data show CDR1 as SGHTA and CDR2 as FQGNSA. CDR3 length: 15 residues. The CDR3 region is CASSLFGGHTGELFF. DNA for the CDR3: TGTGCCAGCAGCTTATTTGGGGGGCACACCGGGGAGCTGTTTTTT.

CDR3 in amino acids: CATSAGPSTVLDGYTF. The CDR3 coding sequence is TGTGCCACCAGTGCCGGTCCTTCGACAGTCCTGGACGGCTACACCTTC. The chain has TRBV24-1 and TRBJ1-2; a weak D match, TRBD1 (5 bases). V was clipped by 5 bases and J by 8 bases, with 23 bases between them. Per germline, CDR1 KGHDR and CDR2 SFDVKD. The CDR3 runs to 16 residues.

The V and J genes are TRBV20-1 and TRBJ2-7, with D unresolved. The germline V gene encodes CDR1 DFQATT and CDR2 SNEGSKA (reference sequence). The V end lost 3 bases, the J end lost 5 bases, and 11 bases lay between the germline ends. The CDR3 runs 12 residues. CDR3 sequence reads: CSASQVYNEQYF. CDR3 sequence (DNA): TGCAGTGCTAGCCAGGTGTACAACGAGCAGTACTTC.

This clonotype was counted at least ten times. This chain joins TRBV3-1 and TRBJ1-1; D is uncertain. CDR3 length: 12 amino acids. Trimming removed 5 bases from V and 10 bases from J, with 14 bases in between. Germline CDR1 reads LGHDT; CDR2 reads YNNKEL (reference sequence). The CDR3 DNA sequence: TGTGCCAGCAGCGACGGCCGTCGACGAGCTTTCTTT. Protein product: CASSDGRRRAFF.

The rearrangement joins TRBV6-6 to TRBJ1-1; D gene unclear. The length of the CDR3 is 11 residues. Trimming shortened V by 7 bases and J by 3 bases, and 6 bases separated the two germline ends. The V gene's germline CDR1 is MNHNY and CDR2 SVGAGI (reference sequence). The CDR3 nucleotides are TGTGCCAGCATCGGAGACACTGAAGCTTTCTTT. Translated: CASIGDTEAFF.

This clonotype showed up many times. The rearrangement joins TRBV20-1 to TRBJ2-3; 7 nucleotides align to TRBD1. Germline trimming cut 0 bases from V and 4 bases from J; bases unmatched to any gene: 4. Germline V gene lookup returns CDR1 DFQATT and CDR2 SNEGSKA (reference sequence). The CDR3 contains 14 residues. CDR3 sequence reads: CSARDSGGPDTQYF. The CDR3 nucleotides read TGCAGTGCTAGAGATTCAGGGGGTCCAGATACGCAGTATTTT.

The chain recombines TRBV7-9 with TRBJ2-3; D not resolved. Trimming cost V 6 bases and J 4 bases, with 11 bases left between them. This CDR3 is built from 13 residues. Looked up from germline, CDR1 is SEHNR and CDR2 is FQNEAQ (reference sequence). The CDR3 loop is CASRPPGADTQYF. The DNA for the CDR3 is TGTGCCAGCAGACCACCTGGGGCAGATACGCAGTATTTT.

Many counts were recorded for this clonotype. The rearrangement uses TRBV12-3 or TRBV12-4 and TRBJ2-3; no definite D call. This CDR3 comprises 13 residues. V lost 6 bases and J lost 6, with 13 bases in between. The CDR3 sequence is CASRIDYADTQYF. The CDR3 DNA is TGTGCCAGCAGGATTGATTACGCGGATACGCAGTATTTT.

This chain connects TRBV7-9 to TRBJ1-3; 7 bases align to TRBD1. V lost 1 base and J lost 6; bases outside the gene matches: 12. This CDR3 region has 17 residues. Germline-derived CDR1 and CDR2 are SEHNR and FQNEAQ (reference sequence). CDR3: CASSLGRSTGSPNTIYF. The DNA for the CDR3 is TGTGCCAGCAGCTTAGGAAGGTCGACAGGGTCGCCAAACACCATATATTTT.

The rearrangement links TRBV2 to TRBJ2-1, with 12 bases aligning to TRBD2. This CDR3 spans 16 amino acids. The V and J ends lost 3 bases and 3 bases, in that order; junction bases with no gene match: 3. The germline V gene has CDR1 SNHLY and CDR2 FYNNEI. The CDR3 DNA reads as TGTGCCAGCAGTGACGGACTAGCGGGGAACTACAATGAGCAGTTCTTC. Translated, it gives CASSDGLAGNYNEQFF.

The V call is TRBV10-1, the J call TRBJ1-5; no reliable D call. From germline, CDR1 is WNHNN and CDR2 SYGVQD (reference sequence). V gave up 1 base and J gave up 0 bases, with 10 bases separating them. This CDR3 contains 16 residues. The CDR3 sequence: CASSEWSAHSNQPQHF. The CDR3 region has the DNA TGCGCCAGCAGTGAGTGGTCAGCACATAGCAATCAGCCCCAGCATTTT.

The chain employs TRBV10-3 and TRBJ2-3; weak D call: TRBD2 (5 bases). The germline gives CDR1 ENHRY, CDR2 SYGVKD. The CDR3 length is 14 residues. Trimming cost V 3 bases and J 6 bases, with 13 bases left between them. CDR3 residues: CAISDPSKTDTQYF. CDR3 DNA: TGTGCCATCAGTGACCCTAGCAAAACCGATACGCAGTATTTT.

The chain employs TRBV15 and TRBJ2-1; TRBD2 aligns across 11 bases. The germline V gene has CDR1 LNHNV and CDR2 YYDKDF (reference sequence). After removal of 7 bases from V and 8 bases from J, the junction contained 13 bases not matched to a gene. The CDR3 extends over 16 amino acids. DNA for the CDR3: TGTGCCACCACCCCCAGGGTGGCTAGCGGGGGGCATGAGCAGTTCTTC. The encoded protein is CATTPRVASGGHEQFF.

Many counts were recorded for this clonotype. The rearrangement links TRBV12-3 or TRBV12-4 to TRBJ1-4; D is uncertain. CDR3 size: 13 residues. V lost 2 bases, J lost 8 bases, and 9 bases lay in between. The CDR3 loop reads CASSLIRAEKLFF. The CDR3 DNA reads TGTGCCAGCAGTTTAATTCGGGCCGAAAAACTGTTTTTT.

The rearrangement links TRBV10-3 to TRBJ2-5; 11 bases are a match to TRBD2. CDR3 length: 17 amino acids. Germline values: CDR1 ENHRY, CDR2 SYGVKD. V lost 11 bases, J lost 6 bases, and 20 bases stayed unmatched. CDR3 sequence: CAVRDSGGAGQRQTQYF. The CDR3 region has the DNA TGTGCCGTACGAGATAGCGGGGGGGCCGGGCAGCGCCAGACCCAGTACTTC.

This clonotype appeared a few times. The genes are TRBV24-1 and TRBJ1-2; D is uncertain. The V and J ends lost 9 bases and 8 bases respectively, with 12 bases between them. The CDR3 extends over 11 amino acids. Germline CDR1 KGHDR, CDR2 SFDVKD. In DNA form, the CDR3 reads TGTGCCACCGGAGGGTCACTGGGCTACACCTTC. Translation: CATGGSLGYTF.

This chain connects TRBV4-2 to TRBJ1-3, with a possible D match to TRBD1 (6 bases). The CDR3 length is 16 residues. V shed 0 bases and J shed 4 bases, with 13 bases lying between them. In germline, CDR1 is LGHNA, CDR2 YNFKEQ. The CDR3, as DNA: TGTGCCAGCAGCCAAGAACCGGGGGCCTCGGGAAACACCATATATTTT. This sequence encodes CASSQEPGASGNTIYF.